The 3 T cell receptor beta chains presented below share a single source sample, sequenced in a study of CD8+CD57+ T cells in acquired aplastic anemia. CD8+CD57+ cell expansion had been shown by flow cytometry in patients chosen for sequencing. Genomic DNA acted as the template from which TCR beta VDJ combination and CDR3 sequence profiling were carried out. In TCRdb, the reads were re-called with MiXCR into one record per CDR3 protein. The sample comprises 310,000 or so distinct CDR3 sequences, approximately 57% of which are singletons, and under 1.5% rests with the top ten. The sample taken for sequencing was sorted CD4+, CD8+, or CD8+CD57+ T cells (not recorded which) from PBMCs. The source is a human donor with aplastic anemia.

This sequence joins TRBV5-1 and TRBJ2-5; the match to TRBD1 covers 9 bases. V gave up 0 bases and J gave up 4 bases; unmatched junction bases: 7. Germline values: CDR1 SGHRS, CDR2 YFSETQ. This CDR3 contains 16 residues. CDR3 in amino acids: CASSLDGTGQGETQYF. In DNA, the CDR3 is TGCGCCAGCAGCTTGGACGGGACAGGGCAGGGAGAGACCCAGTACTTC.

This clonotype was seen only a few times. This chain links TRBV19 with TRBJ1-4; no reliable D call. In germline, CDR1 is LNHDA, CDR2 SQIVND (reference sequence). The CDR3 runs to 9 residues. For the CDR3, the DNA is TGTGCAACTAATGAAAAACTGTTTTTT. It specifies CATNEKLFF.

The chain carries TRBV9 and TRBJ2-5; TRBD2 matches at 9 bases. CDR1 and CDR2 from the germline V gene are SGDLS and YYNGEE. This CDR3 contains 17 residues. The ends lost 4 bases at V and 3 bases at J; junction bases unmatched: 13. CDR3 amino acids: CASSLTSAGGPKETQYF. DNA for the CDR3: TGTGCCAGCAGCTTAACATCAGCGGGAGGTCCCAAAGAGACCCAGTACTTC.